Included here is one T cell receptor (beta chain) sequence, with context. CDR3 length: 16 amino acids. The V and J ends lost 2 bases and 0 bases respectively, with 14 bases between them. CDR1 is MNHEY and CDR2 is SVGAGI in the germline V gene. The data were obtained in a study of blood T cell repertoires in COVID-19. Across the whole study: PBMCs, B-cell-depleted T cells, or T cells were the source of the cDNA or gDNA that made up the material.

Produced via immunoSEQ multiplex PCR; TCRdb's table is partial and in-frame only. The sample carries roughly 290,000 clones, approximately 84% recorded once. This chain joins TRBV6-5 and TRBJ2-7; perhaps TRBD2 as D (5 bases). This receptor was identified in a woman aged 25 to 45 who had recovered from COVID-19. The sequencing input was peripheral blood. CDR3 nucleotides: TGTGCCAGCAGTTACAGCGGTCCACCTAGCTCCTACGAGCAGTACTTC. The encoded protein is CASSYSGPPSSYEQYF.